The 27 T cell receptor beta chains presented below share a single source sample, sequenced in a study of early T cells in non-severe SARS-CoV-2 infection. Using its own MiXCR run on the 5' RACE reads, TCRdb lists one record per CDR3 protein. There are 45,000 to 60,000 distinct CDR3 sequences in the sample; 8.7% occur only once, and 3.5% to 4% lies in the top ten. The sample was whole blood, taken at baseline. These receptors were taken from an adult who was a healthcare worker with PCR-confirmed SARS-CoV-2 infection or an uninfected control (not recorded which).

For the CDR3, the DNA is TGCGCCAGCAGCGGGGGAACAACTAATGAAAAACTGTTTTTT. Amino acids: CASSGGTTNEKLFF. This rearrangement joins TRBV5-1 to TRBJ1-4, with D maybe TRBD1 (5 bases). Between the trimmed V and J ends, which lost 4 bases and 0 bases, there was a span of 7 bases. The CDR3 spans 14 residues. The V gene's germline CDR1 is SGHRS and CDR2 YFSETQ. Drawing the rest from reference TRBV5-1 and TRBJ1-4, the complete variable domain is KAGVTQTPRYLIKTRGQQVTLSCSPISGHRSVSWYQQTPGQGLQFLFEYFSETQRNKGNFPGRFSGRQFSNSRSEMNVSTLELGDSALYLCASSGGTTNEKLFFGSGTQLSVL.

J is TRBJ2-1 and V is TRBV19; 9 nucleotides agree with TRBD1. Trimming took 3 bases from V and 5 from J; bases not matched to a gene: 8. The CDR3 is 16 residues long. Germline CDR1 and CDR2: LNHDA and SQIVND (reference sequence). The CDR3 here is CASSIKGTGRNNEQFF. The CDR3 DNA follows: TGTGCCAGTAGTATCAAGGGGACAGGGCGTAACAATGAGCAGTTCTTC.

This clonotype appeared many times. The chain carries TRBV15 and TRBJ2-1, with TRBD2 matching over 9 bases. This CDR3 region has 17 residues. Germline CDR1 LNHNV, CDR2 YYDKDF (reference sequence). V lost 5 bases to trimming and J lost 9 bases; unmatched junction nucleotides: 17. Here the CDR3 reads CATSGRTGLASQGEQFF. CDR3 in DNA: TGTGCCACCAGCGGCCGAACTGGACTAGCGTCCCAAGGTGAGCAGTTCTTC.

V and J are TRBV10-2 and TRBJ2-1, with 10 bases matching TRBD2. The V gene end was trimmed by 7 bases and the J gene end by 9 bases; junction bases not matched to a gene: 6. CDR3 length: 13 residues. Germline CDR1 WSHSY, CDR2 SAAADI. In DNA, the CDR3 is TGCGCCAGCAAAACTAGCGGGAAGGTTGAGCAGTTCTTC. As protein: CASKTSGKVEQFF.

This clonotype was counted at least ten times. The chain couples TRBV11-2 to TRBJ2-1; 7 bases line up with TRBD2. Germline CDR1 SGHAT, CDR2 FQNNGV. This CDR3 is built from 14 residues. V gave up 1 base and J gave up 6 bases; unmatched junction bases: 3. Written as DNA, the CDR3 is TGTGCCAGCAGCTTAGGACTAGCTAGCAATGAGCAGTTCTTC. Translated, it gives CASSLGLASNEQFF.

The chain has TRBV18 and TRBJ1-1; 7 bases fit TRBD1. Germline V lookup: CDR1 KGHSH, CDR2 LQKENI. Trimming at V came to 3 bases and at J to 1 base, leaving 8 bases not matched to a gene. The CDR3 has 16 amino acids. CDR3 nucleotide sequence: TGTGCCAGCTCACCCCAGGGGGGGCATAGGAACACTGAAGCTTTCTTT. Amino acid sequence: CASSPQGGHRNTEAFF.

This chain connects TRBV10-3 to TRBJ2-1; 10 bases agree with TRBD2. Germline CDR1 is ENHRY and CDR2 is SYGVKD. This CDR3 is built from 16 residues. The V segment lost 7 bases and the J segment 0 bases; nucleotides outside the gene matches: 6. CDR3 DNA sequence: TGTGCCATCAAGGAAGGACTAGCGGACTCCTACAATGAGCAGTTCTTC. This codes for CAIKEGLADSYNEQFF.

Many counts were recorded for this clonotype. The J gene is TRBJ1-4, the V gene TRBV19, with D perhaps matching TRBD1 (5 bases). V was trimmed by 3 bases and J by 10 bases, leaving 21 bases between them. CDR1 and CDR2 (germline): LNHDA, SQIVND (reference sequence). This CDR3 region has 16 residues. Here the CDR3 reads CASSIPGANIGGKLFF. CDR3 nucleotide sequence: TGTGCCAGTAGTATCCCCGGGGCCAACATTGGGGGAAAACTGTTTTTT.

This chain links TRBV4-1 with TRBJ2-7; 13 bases are a match to TRBD2. The CDR3 length is 16 residues. J lost 3 bases, V lost 3 bases, and 5 bases had no gene match. Per germline, CDR1 MGHRA and CDR2 YSYEKL. The CDR3 coding sequence is TGCGCCAGCAGCCACACCGGGACTAGCGGGGTCTACGAGCAGTACTTC. It codes for CASSHTGTSGVYEQYF.

This clonotype was found many times. The chain combines TRBV7-9 with TRBJ2-5, with D possibly matching TRBD2 (5 bases). Looked up from germline, CDR1 is SEHNR and CDR2 is FQNEAQ (reference sequence). This CDR3 spans 14 amino acids. The germline V and J ends were trimmed by 5 bases and 2 bases, with 12 bases remaining between them. CDR3 bases: TGTGCCAGCAGCCTCGCGGAGGTGCAAGAGACCCAGTACTTC. It is translated as CASSLAEVQETQYF. The full variable domain, its missing parts supplied by reference TRBV7-9 and TRBJ2-5, is DTGVSQNPRHKITKRGQNVTFRCDPISEHNRLYWYRQTLGQGPEFLTYFQNEAQLEKSRLLSDRFSAERPKGSFSTLEIQRTEQGDSAMYLCASSLAEVQETQYFGPGTRLLVL.

This clonotype was seen many times. V gene TRBV10-2 combines with J gene TRBJ2-3; D may be TRBD2 (6 bases). V was trimmed by 2 bases and J by 7 bases, leaving 13 bases between them. The germline V gene has CDR1 WSHSY and CDR2 SAAADI. This CDR3 spans 14 amino acids. CDR3 protein: CASSEGGGLYTQYF. DNA for the CDR3: TGCGCCAGCAGTGAGGGAGGAGGGCTGTATACGCAGTATTTT.

Points on this clonotype: This clone may be a read error of a much larger clone one base away. This chain's CDR3 is CASSTYLSTDTQYF. In DNA form, the CDR3 reads TGTGCCAGCAGCACCTACCTTAGCACAGATACGCAGTATTTT. This chain uses TRBV7-2 with TRBJ2-3; D unclear. The CDR3 extends over 14 amino acids. Germline CDR1 reads SGHTA; CDR2 reads FQGNSA. Between the trimmed V and J ends, which lost 5 bases and 0 bases, there was a span of 9 bases.

This clonotype was seen at least ten times. This chain joins TRBV12-5 and TRBJ1-4; 9 nucleotides agree with TRBD1. The CDR3 contains 17 residues. Trimming at V came to 6 bases and at J to 1 base, leaving 9 bases not matched to a gene. Germline V gene data show CDR1 as LGHNT and CDR2 as FRNRAP. The CDR3 spells CASGNRDRDQTNEKLFF. Written as DNA, the CDR3 is TGTGCTAGTGGAAACCGGGACAGGGATCAAACTAATGAAAAACTGTTTTTT.

The chain combines TRBV6-5 with TRBJ1-1; no definite D call. Germline loops: CDR1 MNHEY, CDR2 SVGAGI. The CDR3 totals 15 residues. V lost 4 bases and J 4 bases, leaving 16 bases between the germline ends. The CDR3 nucleotides are TGTGCCAGCAGTTCCCTTCCTCGAGTGGCCACTGAAGCTTTCTTT. This encodes CASSSLPRVATEAFF.

There are a few counts of this clonotype. The gene calls are TRBV30 and TRBJ1-3; D perhaps matches TRBD1 (5 bases). The CDR3 is 14 residues long. The V gene lost 2 bases and the J gene lost 4 bases, with 12 bases spanning the gap. Germline assignment: CDR1 GTSNPN and CDR2 SVGIG (reference sequence). The CDR3 DNA is TGTGCCTGGAGTCGGACCAGGGCCGGAAACACCATATATTTT. This codes for CAWSRTRAGNTIYF.

This clonotype has at least ten counts. The chain recombines TRBV5-1 with TRBJ2-5, with 8 bases matching TRBD1. J gave up 2 bases and V 5 bases, and 8 bases lay outside the gene matches. The CDR3 extends over 15 amino acids. Germline CDR1 is SGHRS and CDR2 is YFSETQ. The CDR3 reads CASSPSDRGQETQYF. The DNA of the CDR3 is TGCGCCAGCAGTCCTTCAGACAGGGGACAAGAGACCCAGTACTTC.

The chain joins TRBV9 to TRBJ2-1; no definite D call. The CDR3 sequence is 15 residues long. V lost 2 bases and J 4 bases, leaving 13 bases between the germline ends. The germline gives CDR1 SGDLS, CDR2 YYNGEE. The CDR3 DNA sequence: TGTGCCAGCAGCGTTGGCGGTCGGTTATACAATGAGCAGTTCTTC. The encoded protein is CASSVGGRLYNEQFF. Using reference TRBV9 and TRBJ2-1 for the parts outside the CDR3, the full variable domain is DSGVTQTPKHLITATGQRVTLRCSPRSGDLSVYWYQQSLDQGLQFLIQYYNGEERAKGNILERFSAQQFPDLHSELNLSSLELGDSALYFCASSVGGRLYNEQFFGPGTRLTVL.

This clonotype was seen at least ten times. CDR3 nucleotides: TGTGCCAGTAGTATCGCGCGGGGACAAAGAACTCAGCCCCAGCATTTT. Protein: CASSIARGQRTQPQHF. This chain joins TRBV19 and TRBJ1-5, with D possibly being TRBD1 (6 bases). From germline, CDR1 is LNHDA and CDR2 SQIVND (reference sequence). V was trimmed by 3 bases and J by 6 bases, leaving 18 bases between them. This CDR3 comprises 16 residues.

This clonotype appeared many times. The chain employs TRBV29-1 and TRBJ2-5, with D unclear. Trimming shortened V by 2 bases and J by 1 base, and 5 bases separated the two germline ends. CDR1 is SQVTM and CDR2 is ANQGSEA in the germline V gene. The CDR3 is made up of 12 amino acids. The CDR3 nucleotides read TGCAGCGTTGAAACGGCCCAAGAGACCCAGTACTTC. This sequence encodes CSVETAQETQYF.

V and J are TRBV6-4 and TRBJ2-7; D might be TRBD1 (6 bases). This CDR3 has 14 residues. Looked up from germline, CDR1 is MRHNA and CDR2 is SNTAGT. V was trimmed by 8 bases and J by 1 base, leaving 15 bases between them. The CDR3 loop reads CASSKWGPSYEQYF. DNA of the CDR3: TGTGCCAGCTCCAAGTGGGGGCCATCCTACGAGCAGTACTTC.

The genes are TRBV20-1 and TRBJ2-7, with 14 bases aligning to TRBD2. Germline trimming cut 3 bases from V and 4 bases from J; bases unmatched to any gene: 8. The CDR3 runs 16 residues. The V gene's germline CDR1 is DFQATT and CDR2 SNEGSKA (reference sequence). DNA of the CDR3: TGCAGTGCTAGCAGGGGACTAGCGGGAGCGCTGTACGAGCAGTACTTC. It codes for CSASRGLAGALYEQYF.

This clonotype has just a few counts. The chain combines TRBV18 with TRBJ1-1, with 8 bases lining up with TRBD1. The CDR3 length is 13 residues. From germline, CDR1 is KGHSH and CDR2 LQKENI. The J segment lost 0 bases and the V segment lost 6 bases, leaving 0 bases of the junction unmatched. The CDR3 loop is CASSTGVNTEAFF. For the CDR3, the DNA is TGTGCCAGCTCGACAGGGGTGAACACTGAAGCTTTCTTT. Variable domain in full (rest from reference TRBV18 and TRBJ1-1): NAGVMQNPRHLVRRRGQEARLRCSPMKGHSHVYWYRQLPEEGLKFMVYLQKENIIDESGMPKERFSAEFPKEGPSILRIQQVVRGDSAAYFCASSTGVNTEAFFGQGTRLTVV.

This clonotype was seen only a few times. The chain is built from TRBV10-2 and TRBJ2-3, with D unclear. V gave up 1 base and J gave up 1 base, with 9 bases separating them. In germline, CDR1 is WSHSY, CDR2 SAAADI. The CDR3 length is 15 residues. The CDR3 loop is CASSEWGSGTDTQYF. The CDR3 DNA reads as TGCGCCAGCAGTGAGTGGGGTTCTGGCACAGATACGCAGTATTTT.

This clonotype was seen repeatedly, ten times or more. The V gene is TRBV5-1, the J gene TRBJ2-3; the D is unclear. Trimming took 3 bases from V and 1 from J, leaving 9 bases between them. The CDR3 spans 14 residues. Germline CDR1 SGHRS, CDR2 YFSETQ. The chain's CDR3 is CASSSVTGTDTQYF. CDR3 bases: TGCGCCAGCAGCTCAGTCACCGGCACAGATACGCAGTATTTT.

The sample holds many counts of this clonotype. The chain combines TRBV7-9 with TRBJ2-5; D uncertain. The CDR3 spans 12 residues. Germline loops: CDR1 SEHNR, CDR2 FQNEAQ (reference sequence). V lost 2 bases and J 4 bases, leaving 5 bases between the germline ends. DNA for the CDR3: TGTGCCAGCAGCTTAAGTTCAGAGACCCAGTACTTC. Its translation: CASSLSSETQYF.

This clonotype came up many times. The CDR3 spells CASSYGLAGVTEQFF. CDR3 DNA sequence: TGTGCCAGCAGTTACGGACTAGCGGGAGTCACTGAGCAGTTCTTC. This chain joins TRBV6-5 and TRBJ2-1, with 13 nucleotides matching TRBD2. This CDR3 has 15 amino acids. The germline V gene has CDR1 MNHEY and CDR2 SVGAGI. V trimming: 2 bases; J trimming: 9 bases; junction bases outside the gene matches: 4.

Many counts were recorded for this clonotype. The chain uses TRBV27 and TRBJ1-1; tentatively, D is TRBD1 (5 bases). The V gene lost 2 bases and the J gene lost 0 bases, with 7 bases spanning the gap. CDR3 length: 14 amino acids. Germline lookup yields CDR1 MNHEY and CDR2 SMNVEV (reference sequence). This CDR3 is CASSLRGMNTEAFF. The CDR3 DNA reads TGTGCCAGCAGTTTACGGGGCATGAACACTGAAGCTTTCTTT.